These 10 T cell receptor beta chains share one sample of origin, sequenced in a study of early T cells in non-severe SARS-CoV-2 infection. TCRdb used MiXCR to reprocess the 5' RACE reads, holding one entry per CDR3 protein. The sample includes tens of thousands of distinct CDR3 sequences, around 19% seen only once; the top ten take 8.9%. This specimen was whole blood, taken at baseline. The receptor source for this set is an adult who was a healthcare worker with PCR-confirmed SARS-CoV-2 infection or an uninfected control (not recorded which).

This clonotype was observed many times. The chain is built from TRBV12-3 or TRBV12-4 and TRBJ1-5, with 7 bases identical to TRBD1. Trimming at V came to 5 bases and at J to 9 bases, leaving 10 bases not matched to a gene. The CDR3 has 14 amino acids. The CDR3 reads CASSPQTGRVPQHF. The DNA for the CDR3 is TGTGCCAGCAGTCCTCAGACAGGGAGAGTGCCCCAGCATTTT.

This clonotype turned up a few times. The chain carries TRBV5-8 and TRBJ1-3, with TRBD1 matching over 8 bases. CDR1 SGHTS and CDR2 YDEGEE come from the germline V gene. The CDR3 runs to 15 residues. V was clipped by 5 bases and J by 2 bases; unmatched bases: 6. Here the CDR3 reads CASSAGGVTGNTIYF. The CDR3 coding sequence is TGTGCCAGCAGTGCAGGGGGCGTTACTGGAAACACCATATATTTT.

The J gene is TRBJ2-7, the V gene TRBV6-2 or TRBV6-3; D might be TRBD1 or TRBD2, each matching 5 bases. The CDR3 has 15 residues. V gave up 4 bases and J gave up 0 bases, with 13 bases separating them. The germline CDR1 and CDR2 sequences are MNHEY and SVGEGT. CDR3 nucleotide sequence: TGTGCCAGCAGTTCCCACGGGACGGACTCCTACGAGCAGTACTTC. Protein: CASSSHGTDSYEQYF.

The chain is built from TRBV3-1 and TRBJ2-7; D unresolved. The CDR3 runs to 14 residues. V was cut by 3 bases and J by 0 bases, with 9 bases left in between. Germline CDR1 LGHDT, CDR2 YNNKEL (reference sequence). CDR3 bases: TGTGCCAGCAGCCAGATGTCAGTCTCCTACGAGCAGTACTTC. It translates to CASSQMSVSYEQYF.

J is TRBJ2-2 and V is TRBV7-2, with D tentatively TRBD1 (6 bases). This CDR3 has 14 residues. Germline V gene data show CDR1 as SGHTA and CDR2 as FQGNSA. The V end was cut by 3 bases, the J end by 1 base, with 6 bases between. CDR3 region: CASSLTGNTGELFF. The CDR3 DNA reads as TGTGCCAGCAGCTTGACAGGGAACACCGGGGAGCTGTTTTTT.

This clonotype was detected only a few times. The chain carries TRBV6-5 and TRBJ2-1, with D uncertain. In germline, CDR1 is MNHEY, CDR2 SVGAGI. Trimming shortened V by 5 bases and J by 6 bases, and 8 bases separated the two germline ends. The CDR3 has 12 amino acids. CDR3 in amino acids: CASSVKGNEQFF. In nucleotides, the CDR3 is TGTGCCAGCAGTGTTAAGGGCAATGAGCAGTTCTTC.

This rearrangement joins TRBV9 to TRBJ2-7; 8 nucleotides align to TRBD2. Germline V gene lookup returns CDR1 SGDLS and CDR2 YYNGEE. V shed 4 bases, J shed 1 base, and the junction held 7 bases outside the gene matches. The length of the CDR3 is 15 residues. The CDR3 sequence is CASSPRGLGSYEQYF. The DNA for the CDR3 is TGTGCCAGCAGCCCCCGGGGACTAGGGTCCTACGAGCAGTACTTC.

CDR3 nucleotide sequence: TGTGCCAGCAGCCGGACTACTAGCACAGATACGCAGTATTTT. Its protein is CASSRTTSTDTQYF. The chain links TRBV3-1 to TRBJ2-3; D might be TRBD2 (6 bases). Germline assignment: CDR1 LGHDT and CDR2 YNNKEL (reference sequence). The CDR3 runs to 14 residues. With 4 bases removed from V and 0 bases from J, the gap between germline ends came to 8 bases.

This clonotype has a count of ten or more. The rearrangement joins TRBV11-3 to TRBJ2-2, with D tentatively TRBD1 (5 bases). Trimming removed 5 bases at V and 6 bases at J, with 16 bases between. CDR1 and CDR2 (germline): SGHNT, YENEEA. The CDR3 covers 15 residues. The CDR3: CASSARPGPAGELFF. DNA of the CDR3: TGTGCCAGCAGCGCCCGACCAGGGCCCGCCGGGGAGCTGTTTTTT.

The chain carries TRBV2 and TRBJ2-3, with D possibly matching TRBD2 (5 bases). Germline loops: CDR1 SNHLY, CDR2 FYNNEI. The V gene lost 0 bases and the J gene lost 0 bases, with 13 bases spanning the gap. The CDR3 runs to 17 residues. The CDR3 region is CASSEARAAASTDTQYF. CDR3 coding DNA: TGTGCCAGCAGTGAAGCGCGAGCGGCCGCGAGCACAGATACGCAGTATTTT.